This TCR beta chain was sequenced in a study of blood T cell repertoires in COVID-19. Study overall: The United States, Italy and Spain provided the acute and convalescent COVID-19 samples.

Looked up from germline, CDR1 is SGHNT and CDR2 is YYREEE (reference sequence). This CDR3 has 16 residues. V was pared by 0 bases and J by 0 bases, with 7 bases between. As processed by the authors: From reference gene primer amplification, estimates of nucleated cell counts were derived. The table came from immunoSEQ multiplex PCR; TCRdb's copy has only in-frame clones and leaves some out. V, J and clone size are those of that table, while D and trimming were read from the DNA. The sample holds more than 150,000 clones, 94% seen once. Sequencing input: peripheral blood. The receptor was isolated from a young man with COVID-19, enrolled during active disease. The gene calls are TRBV5-4 and TRBJ1-6; D not resolved. Here the CDR3 DNA reads TGTGCCAGCAGCTTGGTGCGGTCCTCCTATAATTCACCCCTCCACTTT. Translating it yields CASSLVRSSYNSPLHF. The complete variable domain, with remaining parts taken from reference TRBV5-4 and TRBJ1-6, reads ETGVTQSPTHLIKTRGQQVTLRCSSQSGHNTVSWYQQALGQGPQFIFQYYREEENGRGNFPPRFSGLQFPNYSSELNVNALELDDSALYLCASSLVRSSYNSPLHFGNGTRLTVT.